The clone carrying this T cell receptor beta chain was counted ten times or more. Its antigen is currently unknown. For TCR beta, libraries came from iRepertoire HTBI primers and Arm-PCR of CDR3 regions. A single record per CDR3 protein comes from TCRdb applying MiXCR to the multiplex PCR reads. The sample gives about 220,000 distinct CDR3 sequences, roughly 20% of which show up once; over 9.5% is in the top ten. This sample stems from a study of regulatory T cells in long-lasting Graves disease. Time point described: newly diagnosed GD, antithyroid drugs for less than 3 months. PBMC RNA was the source of the TCR library. Findings and limits, study-wide: Having few samples may have compromised the accuracy.

This same sample was also taken into another study, of T cells in Graves' hyperthyroidism and ophthalmopathy. That report adds: The model's output predicted ophthalmopathy at a median of roughly seven months prior to onset.

This receptor was obtained from a woman in her 30s with Graves disease. Sample: peripheral blood mononuclear cells (PBMCs), taken at new diagnosis, from a patient treated with antithyroid drugs.

The CDR3 nucleotides are TGTGCCGGATCCTCGACAGGGCTGAACACTGAAGCTTTCTTT. Amino acid sequence: CAGSSTGLNTEAFF. The chain employs TRBV28 and TRBJ1-1; TRBD1 matches 7 bases. Germline loops: CDR1 MDHEN, CDR2 SYDVKM. Unmatched junction bases numbered 9, after V lost 11 bases and J lost 0 bases. The CDR3 spans 14 residues.